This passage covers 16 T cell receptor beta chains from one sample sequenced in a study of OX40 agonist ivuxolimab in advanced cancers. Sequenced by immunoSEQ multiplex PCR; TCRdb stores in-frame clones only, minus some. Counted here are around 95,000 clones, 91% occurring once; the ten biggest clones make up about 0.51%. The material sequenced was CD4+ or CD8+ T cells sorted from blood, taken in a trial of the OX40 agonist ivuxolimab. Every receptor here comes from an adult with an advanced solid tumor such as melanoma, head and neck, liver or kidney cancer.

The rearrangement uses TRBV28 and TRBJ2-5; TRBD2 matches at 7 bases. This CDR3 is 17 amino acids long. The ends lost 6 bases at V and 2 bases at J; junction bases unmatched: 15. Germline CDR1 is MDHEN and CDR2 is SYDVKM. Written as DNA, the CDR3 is TGTGCCAGCAGAACTACGGGGCTAGCGGCGGTGCAAGAGACCCAGTACTTC. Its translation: CASRTTGLAAVQETQYF.

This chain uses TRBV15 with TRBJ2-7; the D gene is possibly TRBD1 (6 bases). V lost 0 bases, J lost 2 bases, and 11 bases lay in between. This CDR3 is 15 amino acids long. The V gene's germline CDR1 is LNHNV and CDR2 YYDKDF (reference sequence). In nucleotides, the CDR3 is TGTGCCACCAGCAGAGAGTGGGACAAGGCCTACGAGCAGTACTTC. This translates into CATSREWDKAYEQYF.

CDR3 nucleotides: TGCGCCAGCAGGGACCAACAAGAGACCCAGTACTTC. This sequence encodes CASRDQQETQYF. V usage is TRBV10-2 and J usage is TRBJ2-5; no definite D call. V was cut by 6 bases and J by 2 bases, with 7 bases left in between. CDR1 is WSHSY, CDR2 SAAADI, per germline. CDR3 size: 12 residues.

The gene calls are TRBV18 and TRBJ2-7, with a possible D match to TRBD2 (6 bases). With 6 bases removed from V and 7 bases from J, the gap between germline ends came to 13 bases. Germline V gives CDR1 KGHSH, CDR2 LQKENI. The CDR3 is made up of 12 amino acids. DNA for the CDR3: TGTGCCAGCTCGGAGAGGGCGGGGGAGCAGTACTTC. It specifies CASSERAGEQYF. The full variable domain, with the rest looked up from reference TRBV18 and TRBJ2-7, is NAGVMQNPRHLVRRRGQEARLRCSPMKGHSHVYWYRQLPEEGLKFMVYLQKENIIDESGMPKERFSAEFPKEGPSILRIQQVVRGDSAAYFCASSERAGEQYFGPGTRLTVT.

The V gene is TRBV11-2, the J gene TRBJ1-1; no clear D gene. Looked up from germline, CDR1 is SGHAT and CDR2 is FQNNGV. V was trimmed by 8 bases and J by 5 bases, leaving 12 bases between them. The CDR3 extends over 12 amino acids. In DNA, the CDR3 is TGTGCCAGCTCGGGCAGGAGGACTGAAGCTTTCTTT. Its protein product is CASSGRRTEAFF.

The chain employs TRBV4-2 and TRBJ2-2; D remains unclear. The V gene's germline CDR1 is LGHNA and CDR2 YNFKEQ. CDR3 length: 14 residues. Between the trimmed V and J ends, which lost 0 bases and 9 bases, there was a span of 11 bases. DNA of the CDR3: TGTGCCAGCAGCCAAGATCCTGATAGCCGGGAGCTGTTTTTT. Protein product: CASSQDPDSRELFF.

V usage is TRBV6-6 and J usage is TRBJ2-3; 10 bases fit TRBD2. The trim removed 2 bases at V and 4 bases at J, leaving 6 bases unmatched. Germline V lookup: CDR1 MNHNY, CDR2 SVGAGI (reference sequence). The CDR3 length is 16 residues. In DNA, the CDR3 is TGTGCCAGCAGTTACCCTAGCGGGAGAGAGCCAGATACGCAGTATTTT. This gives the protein CASSYPSGREPDTQYF.

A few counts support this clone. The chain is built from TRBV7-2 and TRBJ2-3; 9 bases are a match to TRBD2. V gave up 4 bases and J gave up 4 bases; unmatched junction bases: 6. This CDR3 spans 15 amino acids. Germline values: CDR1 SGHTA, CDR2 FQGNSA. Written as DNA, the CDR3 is TGTGCCAGCAGCTCCTTAGCGGGAGAGCCAGATACGCAGTATTTT. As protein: CASSSLAGEPDTQYF.

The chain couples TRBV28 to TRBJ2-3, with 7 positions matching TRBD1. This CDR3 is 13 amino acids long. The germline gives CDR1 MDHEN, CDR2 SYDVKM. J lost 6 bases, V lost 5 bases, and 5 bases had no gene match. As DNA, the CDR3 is TGTGCCAGCAGTAGGGACAGTCAGGATACGCAGTATTTT. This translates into CASSRDSQDTQYF. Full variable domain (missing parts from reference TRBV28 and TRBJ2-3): DVKVTQSSRYLVKRTGEKVFLECVQDMDHENMFWYRQDPGLGLRLIYFSYDVKMKEKGDIPEGYSVSREKKERFSLILESASTNQTSMYLCASSRDSQDTQYFGPGTRLTVL.

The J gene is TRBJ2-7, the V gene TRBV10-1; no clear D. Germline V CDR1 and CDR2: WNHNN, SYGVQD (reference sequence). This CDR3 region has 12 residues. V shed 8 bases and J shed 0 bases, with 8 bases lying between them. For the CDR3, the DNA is TGCGCCAGCTCCCGGACCTCCTACGAGCAGTACTTC. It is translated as CASSRTSYEQYF.

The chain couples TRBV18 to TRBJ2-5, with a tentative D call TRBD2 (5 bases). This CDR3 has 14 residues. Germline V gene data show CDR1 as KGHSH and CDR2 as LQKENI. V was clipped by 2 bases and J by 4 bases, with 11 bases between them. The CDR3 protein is CASSPEGIPETQYF. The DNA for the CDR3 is TGTGCCAGCTCACCAGAGGGTATCCCAGAGACCCAGTACTTC.

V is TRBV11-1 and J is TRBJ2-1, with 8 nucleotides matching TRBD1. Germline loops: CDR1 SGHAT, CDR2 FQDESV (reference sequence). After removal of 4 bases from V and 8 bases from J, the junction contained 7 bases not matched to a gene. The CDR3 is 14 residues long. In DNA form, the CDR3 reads TGTGCCAGCAGCTATAGACAGGGGTGGGATGAGCAGTTCTTC. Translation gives CASSYRQGWDEQFF.

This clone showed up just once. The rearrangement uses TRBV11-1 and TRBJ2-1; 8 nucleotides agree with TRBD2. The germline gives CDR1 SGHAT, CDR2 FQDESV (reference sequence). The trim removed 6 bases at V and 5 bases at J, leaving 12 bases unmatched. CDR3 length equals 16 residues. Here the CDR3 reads CASSLTRGLADNEQFF. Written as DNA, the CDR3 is TGTGCCAGCAGTCTAACCCGTGGACTAGCCGACAATGAGCAGTTCTTC.

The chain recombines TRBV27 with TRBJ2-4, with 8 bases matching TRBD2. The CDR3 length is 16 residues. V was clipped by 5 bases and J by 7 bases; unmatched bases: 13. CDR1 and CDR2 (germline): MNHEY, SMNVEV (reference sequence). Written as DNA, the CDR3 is TGTGCCAGCAGTGCCCTGGGAGCGGGAGCTGATAACATTCAGTACTTC. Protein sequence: CASSALGAGADNIQYF.

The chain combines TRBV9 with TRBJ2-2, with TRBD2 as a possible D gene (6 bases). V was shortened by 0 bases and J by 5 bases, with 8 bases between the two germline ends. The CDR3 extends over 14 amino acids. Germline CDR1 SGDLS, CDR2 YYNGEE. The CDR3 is CASSVARETGELFF. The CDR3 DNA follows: TGTGCCAGCAGCGTAGCACGGGAGACCGGGGAGCTGTTTTTT. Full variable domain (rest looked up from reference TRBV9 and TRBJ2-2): DSGVTQTPKHLITATGQRVTLRCSPRSGDLSVYWYQQSLDQGLQFLIQYYNGEERAKGNILERFSAQQFPDLHSELNLSSLELGDSALYFCASSVARETGELFFGEGSRLTVL.

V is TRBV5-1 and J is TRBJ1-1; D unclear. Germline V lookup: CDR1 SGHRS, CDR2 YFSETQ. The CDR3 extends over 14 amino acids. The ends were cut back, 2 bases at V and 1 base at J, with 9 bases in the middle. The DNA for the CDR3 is TGCGCCAGCAGCTTTGGGGTGCAGAACACTGAAGCTTTCTTT. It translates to CASSFGVQNTEAFF.